The 26 T cell receptor beta chains given below trace back to one sample, sequenced in a study of response to subunit inactivated influenza vaccine. TCRdb recomputed calls from the RT-PCR reads with MiXCR, one row per CDR3 protein. The table shows about 700,000 distinct CDR3 sequences, with around 13% occurring only once. The sample here was PBMCs from blood, taken 14 to 15 days before vaccination. The receptors originated from a middle-aged man who received an inactivated influenza vaccine.

This clonotype has more than one count but fewer than ten. The rearrangement uses TRBV3-1 and TRBJ1-2; 7 bases line up with TRBD1. Germline values: CDR1 LGHDT, CDR2 YNNKEL (reference sequence). The CDR3 runs 15 residues. J was trimmed by 5 bases and V by 3 bases; bases with no gene match: 9. CDR3 sequence reads: CASSQDTGTAYGYTF. The CDR3 nucleotides read TGTGCCAGCAGCCAGGATACCGGGACAGCTTATGGCTACACCTTC. Drawing the rest from reference TRBV3-1 and TRBJ1-2, the complete variable domain is DTAVSQTPKYLVTQMGNDKSIKCEQNLGHDTMYWYKQDSKKFLKIMFSYNNKELIINETVPNRFSPKSPDKAHLNLHINSLELGDSAVYFCASSQDTGTAYGYTFGSGTRLTVV.

The chain is built from TRBV20-1 and TRBJ2-7, with no clear D. The germline CDR1 and CDR2 sequences are DFQATT and SNEGSKA (reference sequence). V was clipped by 0 bases and J by 4 bases, with 10 bases between them. The CDR3 runs 13 residues. CDR3 in DNA: TGCAGTGCTAGAGATCGCCAAATATACGAGCAGTACTTC. It codes for CSARDRQIYEQYF.

This clonotype was detected ten times or more. The chain combines TRBV7-8 with TRBJ2-3, with D unresolved. CDR3 size: 13 residues. Trimming took 0 bases from V and 13 from J, leaving 14 bases between them. Germline loops: CDR1 SGHVS, CDR2 FQNEAQ. The CDR3 loop is CASSLAEKGSKYF. CDR3 DNA: TGTGCCAGCAGCTTAGCGGAGAAGGGTAGCAAGTATTTT.

The chain is built from TRBV5-6 and TRBJ1-5; D perhaps matches TRBD1 (5 bases). The CDR3 is made up of 15 amino acids. CDR1 and CDR2 from the germline V gene are SGHDT and YYEEEE. The V end was cut by 3 bases, the J end by 0 bases, with 10 bases between. The CDR3 spells CASSWQGNSNQPQHF. Written as DNA, the CDR3 is TGTGCCAGCAGCTGGCAGGGAAATAGCAATCAGCCCCAGCATTTT.

The V call is TRBV5-6, the J call TRBJ2-1, with D unclear. The length of the CDR3 is 14 residues. Germline-derived CDR1 and CDR2 are SGHDT and YYEEEE. The ends were cut back, 7 bases at V and 5 bases at J, with 16 bases in the middle. The DNA for the CDR3 is TGTGCCAGCGAGCTTGTGAGCCGAGACAATGAGCAGTTCTTC. Translating it yields CASELVSRDNEQFF.

The CDR3, as DNA: TGCGCCAGCAGCGACGGGACAGGGGAACAAGAGACCCAGTACTTC. It translates to CASSDGTGEQETQYF. The chain recombines TRBV5-1 with TRBJ2-5; 10 bases match TRBD1. The V segment lost 4 bases and the J segment 2 bases; nucleotides outside the gene matches: 5. Germline CDR1 and CDR2: SGHRS and YFSETQ. The CDR3 loop spans 15 amino acids.

The DNA of the CDR3 is TGCAGCGTTTGGCTAGCGGGAGGACTTAGCTCCTACAATGAGCAGTTCTTC. Translated: CSVWLAGGLSSYNEQFF. The J gene is TRBJ2-1, the V gene TRBV29-1; 11 nucleotides match TRBD2. This CDR3 contains 17 residues. Germline CDR1 is SQVTM and CDR2 is ANQGSEA. Trimming removed 5 bases from V and 0 bases from J; junction bases left unmatched: 9.

This clonotype was seen only a few times. The genes are TRBV5-1 and TRBJ2-2; tentatively, D is TRBD1 (6 bases). The length of the CDR3 is 15 residues. Per the germline V gene, CDR1 is SGHRS and CDR2 is YFSETQ. V was clipped by 4 bases and J by 3 bases, with 13 bases between them. Written as DNA, the CDR3 is TGCGCCAGCAGCAGAAACAGGGCCGACACCGGGGAGCTGTTTTTT. The encoded protein is CASSRNRADTGELFF.

The chain uses TRBV29-1 and TRBJ2-7, with 10 bases that match TRBD2. With V trimmed by 4 bases and J by 3 bases, 9 bases remained unmatched. Germline CDR1 reads SQVTM; CDR2 reads ANQGSEA. The CDR3 sequence is 15 residues long. CDR3 sequence reads: CSVVGILAGDYEQYF. Here the CDR3 DNA reads TGCAGCGTTGTTGGAATCCTAGCGGGGGACTACGAGCAGTACTTC.

This clonotype was observed a few times. This rearrangement joins TRBV30 to TRBJ1-2, with D uncertain. The CDR3 is made up of 12 amino acids. The V gene lost 3 bases and the J gene lost 4 bases, with 9 bases spanning the gap. Germline V gene sequence: CDR1 GTSNPN, CDR2 SVGIG (reference sequence). The CDR3 DNA reads TGTGCCTGGAGCTCCGGGATCTATGGCTACACCTTC. Translating gives CAWSSGIYGYTF.

This chain uses TRBV6-2 or TRBV6-3 with TRBJ2-1; TRBD2 agrees at 12 bases. In germline, CDR1 is MNHEY, CDR2 SVGEGT. CDR3 length: 16 residues. Trimming at V came to 2 bases and at J to 3 bases, leaving 2 bases not matched to a gene. DNA for the CDR3: TGTGCCAGCAGTTACGGACTAGCGGGATTCTACAATGAGCAGTTCTTC. It is translated as CASSYGLAGFYNEQFF.

The chain employs TRBV5-1 and TRBJ2-3; tentative D call: TRBD2 (6 bases). Trimming stripped 3 bases from V and 0 bases from J, with 14 bases between. The CDR3 has 16 amino acids. CDR1 and CDR2 (germline): SGHRS, YFSETQ. Written as DNA, the CDR3 is TGCGCCAGCAGCTACGGACTACAGCCTAGCACAGATACGCAGTATTTT. Its translation: CASSYGLQPSTDTQYF.

This clonotype occurred many times. This chain's CDR3 is CSGYVGTGELFF. For the CDR3, the DNA is TGCAGTGGATATGTGGGCACCGGGGAGCTGTTTTTT. This chain joins TRBV20-1 and TRBJ2-2, with no clear D. In germline, CDR1 is DFQATT, CDR2 SNEGSKA (reference sequence). V was shortened by 7 bases and J by 4 bases, with 10 bases between the two germline ends. CDR3 length equals 12 residues.

There are many counts of this clonotype. The rearrangement uses TRBV4-3 and TRBJ2-2; D is unclear. V was pared by 4 bases and J by 1 base, with 16 bases between. The CDR3 extends over 17 amino acids. Germline-derived CDR1 and CDR2 are LGHNA and YSLEER. The CDR3 DNA is TGCGCCAGCAGCCCCCGCGCAGGCCCTGGGAACACCGGGGAGCTGTTTTTT. Translating it yields CASSPRAGPGNTGELFF.

The chain combines TRBV28 with TRBJ2-2; 9 nucleotides align to TRBD1. Trimming cost V 4 bases and J 8 bases; bases outside gene matches: 5. This CDR3 has 14 residues. The germline V gene has CDR1 MDHEN and CDR2 SYDVKM. The CDR3 DNA reads TGTGCCAGCAGTTCCGGACAGGGGTCGGGGGAGCTGTTTTTT. Translated, it gives CASSSGQGSGELFF.

In its sample, this clonotype was seen many times. The chain carries TRBV7-2 and TRBJ1-2; 7 bases map to TRBD1. The V gene end was trimmed by 5 bases and the J gene end by 7 bases; junction bases not matched to a gene: 7. Germline CDR1 and CDR2: SGHTA and FQGNSA. CDR3 size: 13 residues. The CDR3 sequence: CASSETGRGGYTF. CDR3 sequence (DNA): TGTGCCAGCAGCGAGACAGGGCGTGGTGGCTACACCTTC.

This clonotype has a handful of counts. The J gene is TRBJ2-5, the V gene TRBV29-1; 8 bases line up with TRBD1. Unmatched junction bases numbered 8, after V lost 3 bases and J lost 2 bases. There are 15 residues in the CDR3. Germline V gives CDR1 SQVTM, CDR2 ANQGSEA. The CDR3 DNA is TGCAGCGTTGACCCAGGACAGGGCACTCAAGAGACCCAGTACTTC. Encoded protein: CSVDPGQGTQETQYF.

The rearrangement uses TRBV4-3 and TRBJ1-4; D is uncertain. Trimming cost V 8 bases and J 6 bases, with 7 bases left between them. The CDR3 extends over 11 amino acids. Germline CDR1 and CDR2: LGHNA and YSLEER. This chain's CDR3 is CASGTYEKLFF. In nucleotides, the CDR3 is TGCGCCAGCGGCACATATGAAAAACTGTTTTTT.

This clonotype has just a few counts. This sequence joins TRBV7-2 and TRBJ2-1, with TRBD1 identical over 9 bases. The junction had 8 bases not matched to a gene; V was cut back by 5 bases and J by 9 bases. The CDR3 loop spans 14 amino acids. From germline, CDR1 is SGHTA and CDR2 FQGNSA. CDR3 DNA: TGTGCCAGCAGCCCCGGGACAGGGATGGTTGAGCAGTTCTTC. Translating gives CASSPGTGMVEQFF.

This clonotype was counted between two and nine times. This chain joins TRBV12-3 or TRBV12-4 and TRBJ1-4; TRBD1 is a possible D gene (5 bases). Trimming stripped 3 bases from V and 10 bases from J, with 12 bases between. CDR3 length: 13 amino acids. CDR3 sequence reads: CASSLEGSGKLFF. The CDR3 DNA is TGTGCCAGCAGTTTGGAGGGGTCTGGAAAACTGTTTTTT.

V usage is TRBV6-2 or TRBV6-3 and J usage is TRBJ2-7, with TRBD2 as a possible D gene (5 bases). CDR1 and CDR2 (germline): MNHEY, SVGEGT. This CDR3 contains 16 residues. Trimming left V 5 bases short and J 7 bases short, with 24 bases between. The CDR3 sequence: CASSVESPAPRGEQYF. CDR3 sequence (DNA): TGTGCCAGCAGTGTCGAGTCCCCGGCGCCCCGAGGGGAGCAGTACTTC.

This clonotype was counted between two and nine times. V gene TRBV7-9 combines with J gene TRBJ2-1, with 7 bases identical to TRBD2. The trim removed 7 bases at V and 16 bases at J, leaving 13 bases unmatched. From germline, CDR1 is SEHNR and CDR2 FQNEAQ (reference sequence). The CDR3 is 12 residues long. The CDR3 DNA reads as TGTGCCAGCACCGCGCCCCCGGCGGGAGCTTTCTTC. Translated, it gives CASTAPPAGAFF.

This chain uses TRBV4-3 with TRBJ2-3; 8 positions match TRBD1. CDR1 LGHNA and CDR2 YSLEER come from the germline V gene. The CDR3 length is 14 residues. After removal of 4 bases from V and 4 bases from J, the junction contained 4 bases not matched to a gene. DNA of the CDR3: TGCGCCAGCAGCCTCCAACAGGGGGCAGATACGCAGTATTTT. Residues: CASSLQQGADTQYF.

This clonotype appeared a few times. The chain employs TRBV27 and TRBJ2-1; TRBD1 matches at 7 bases. Trimming removed 4 bases from V and 0 bases from J; junction bases left unmatched: 6. This CDR3 contains 16 residues. Germline assignment: CDR1 MNHEY and CDR2 SMNVEV (reference sequence). DNA of the CDR3: TGTGCCAGCAGTTCACTTACAGGGGCCTCCTACAATGAGCAGTTCTTC. Amino acid sequence: CASSSLTGASYNEQFF.

This clonotype came up a few times. The chain has TRBV27 and TRBJ1-6; possible D gene TRBD1, 5 bases. The CDR3 is 15 amino acids. V dropped 6 bases and J dropped 8 bases, with 17 bases sitting between them. The germline CDR1 and CDR2 sequences are MNHEY and SMNVEV (reference sequence). CDR3 sequence reads: CASSGGGGAHSPLHF. The CDR3 nucleotides are TGTGCCAGCAGCGGAGGTGGAGGGGCGCATTCACCCCTCCACTTT.

This clonotype was recorded many times. The chain uses TRBV20-1 and TRBJ2-3, with TRBD2 matching over 11 bases. V dropped 6 bases and J dropped 1; count of bases not matched to a gene: 3. This CDR3 spans 14 amino acids. The germline V gene has CDR1 DFQATT and CDR2 SNEGSKA (reference sequence). The CDR3 protein is CSATLAGGTDTQYF. For the CDR3, the DNA is TGCAGTGCCACACTAGCGGGGGGCACAGATACGCAGTATTTT.